Listed below are T cell receptor beta chains from one sample, sequenced in a study of cytomegalovirus exposure and HLA in healthy donors. The protocol was immunoSEQ multiplex PCR, while the TCRdb copy is restricted to in-frame clones and leaves out a portion. The sample lists 150,000 or so clones, 75% to 80% occurring once. Specimen: PBMCs. These receptors were collected from a male donor in good health and CMV-seronegative. CDR3s include the opening cysteine and the closing phenylalanine or tryptophan.

>TRBJ2-7|TRBV6-6
CASSLGHNLPPYEQYF
>TRBJ1-5|TRBV28
CASSLVSGQPQHF
>TRBJ1-4|TRBV29-1
CSVGRSNEKLFF
>TRBJ2-1|TRBV5-6
CASSEGGGLYNEQFF
>TRBJ2-3|TRBV5-4
CASSGGQGLAGSTSTDTQYF
>TRBJ2-3|TRBV7-9
CASSLERGVSTDTQYF
>TRBJ1-2|TRBV7-2
CASSSRGSTNYGYTF
>TRBJ2-3|TRBV7-2
CASSLNGFATDTQYF
>TRBJ1-2|TRBV30
CAWAGQGNPWNYGYTF
>TRBJ1-1|TRBV15
CATSREGQSSEAFF
>TRBJ2-1|TRBV7-9
CASSLGQYNEQFF
>TRBJ1-2|TRBV6-1
CASSGGNGYGYTF
>NA|TRBV30
CAWRQGLFYEQYF
>TRBJ1-1|TRBV7-6
CASSFPVRGQGFKFVPAFF
>TRBJ2-1|TRBV7-6
CASSLGREVDEQFF
>TRBJ2-2|TRBV19
CASKLGQGNTGELFF
>TRBJ2-3|TRBV7-9
CASSLGLADRTDTQYF
>TRBJ1-2|TRBV6-1
CASSENLGYGYTF
>TRBJ1-5|TRBV6-5
CASSSLGEGSNQPQHF
>TRBJ2-5|TRBV30
CAWTKGLAGVSQETQYF
>TRBJ2-1|TRBV7-3
CASSLTNSFNEQFF
>TRBJ1-1|TRBV19
CASSQVLGTEAFF
>TRBJ1-4|TRBV18
CASSYPRQRNEKLFF
>TRBJ1-2|TRBV7-3
CASSLIGGRGTYGYTF
>TRBJ1-1|TRBV30
CAWSVTENTEAFF
>TRBJ1-2|TRBV7-9
CASSTQTAPTNYGYTF
>TRBJ1-3|TRBV30
CAIAGGSGNTIYF
>TRBJ1-1|TRBV4-3
CASSQTGTSTEAFF
>TRBJ1-5|TRBV7-9
CSSSPPLRTGIDQPQHF
>TRBJ1-1|TRBV7-2
CASSLTWNTEAFF
>TRBJ1-1|TRBV5-1
CTSTEQGTNTEAFF
>TRBJ1-2|TRBV7-2
CASSRTGPYGYTF
>TRBJ2-3|TRBV5-4
CASSLGLAGSIDTQYF
>TRBJ2-1|TRBV7-3
CASSYDSGSDEQFF
>TRBJ2-7|TRBV7-2
CASSLGPGSLQQYF
>TRBJ2-3|TRBV6-5
CASSLGWGGTDTQYF